These 27 T cell receptor beta chains originate from one sample sequenced in a study of T cells in Graves' hyperthyroidism and ophthalmopathy. TCR beta CDR3 regions were amplified from RNA transcripts. HTBI primers were used for first-round RT-PCR of the TCR CDR3. MiXCR, run by TCRdb on the multiplex PCR reads, gives a single entry per CDR3 protein. The repertoire includes hundreds of thousands of distinct CDR3 sequences, about 15% of them detected once, and 3.5% to 4.5% sits in the top ten. Material: blood. The source of these receptors is a woman between 40 and 55 years old with Graves' ophthalmopathy.

The chain couples TRBV30 to TRBJ2-5; no reliable D call. V shed 4 bases and J shed 5 bases, with 11 bases lying between them. Germline CDR1 GTSNPN, CDR2 SVGIG (reference sequence). There are 12 residues in the CDR3. The DNA for the CDR3 is TGTGCCTGGACCCAGCTGGCGGAGACCCAGTACTTC. This gives the protein CAWTQLAETQYF.

This clonotype was seen many times. For the CDR3, the DNA is TGTGCCAGCAGCTTAAATGGGGGTAACTACGAGCAGTACTTC. Amino acid sequence: CASSLNGGNYEQYF. This chain links TRBV7-3 with TRBJ2-7; D may match TRBD1 or TRBD2 (5 bases each). Germline values: CDR1 SGHTA, CDR2 FQGTGA. With 1 base removed from V and 3 bases from J, the gap between germline ends came to 10 bases. This CDR3 is 14 amino acids long.

This clonotype has more than one count but fewer than ten. The chain carries TRBV11-2 and TRBJ1-4, with TRBD1 matching 7 bases. The CDR3 is made up of 18 amino acids. The germline V gene encodes CDR1 SGHAT and CDR2 FQNNGV. V trimming: 3 bases; J trimming: 8 bases; junction bases outside the gene matches: 18. CDR3 in amino acids: CASSFVGGIGFGGEKLFF. The CDR3 nucleotides read TGTGCCAGCAGCTTTGTAGGGGGCATCGGTTTTGGTGGGGAAAAACTGTTTTTT. Full variable domain (outside the CDR3, taken from reference TRBV11-2 and TRBJ1-4): EAGVAQSPRYKIIEKRQSVAFWCNPISGHATLYWYQQILGQGPKLLIQFQNNGVVDDSQLPKDRFSAERLKGVDSTLKIQPAKLEDSAVYLCASSFVGGIGFGGEKLFFGSGTQLSVL.

This clonotype has ten or more counts. The V gene is TRBV19, the J gene TRBJ1-5; no clear D. The V end lost 3 bases, the J end lost 0 bases, and 12 bases lay between the germline ends. The germline V gene has CDR1 LNHDA and CDR2 SQIVND (reference sequence). The CDR3 has 16 residues. Here the CDR3 reads CASSIGRIYSNQPQHF. The CDR3 region has the DNA TGTGCCAGTAGTATCGGAAGAATCTATAGCAATCAGCCCCAGCATTTT.

The chain couples TRBV30 to TRBJ2-7; D gene ambiguous. This CDR3 region has 14 residues. Per the germline V gene, CDR1 is GTSNPN and CDR2 is SVGIG (reference sequence). Deletions cut 0 bases from V and 1 base from J, with 10 bases between. The CDR3 here is CAWSVTGLSYEQYF. CDR3 DNA sequence: TGTGCCTGGAGTGTAACGGGCCTGTCCTACGAGCAGTACTTC.

This chain uses TRBV7-8 with TRBJ1-1, with a weak D call TRBD1 (6 bases). Germline CDR1 reads SGHVS; CDR2 reads FQNEAQ. Trimming took 5 bases from V and 5 from J, leaving 15 bases between them. The CDR3 spans 14 residues. CDR3 nucleotides: TGTGCCAGCAGCCCGGGGGCAGGGGATACTGAAGCTTTCTTT. Its translation: CASSPGAGDTEAFF.

This clonotype has a count of ten or more. The V call is TRBV28, the J call TRBJ1-2; TRBD1 agrees at 7 bases. CDR1 is MDHEN and CDR2 is SYDVKM in the germline V gene. After removal of 7 bases from V and 0 bases from J, the junction contained 8 bases not matched to a gene. The CDR3 contains 15 residues. For the CDR3, the DNA is TGTGCCAGCACCCAAAAACAGGGGACTAACTATGGCTACACCTTC. It encodes CASTQKQGTNYGYTF.

In its sample, this clonotype was seen a few times. Possible read error: a much larger clone is one base away. The chain is built from TRBV3-1 and TRBJ2-7; D ambiguous. Germline loops: CDR1 LGHDT, CDR2 YNNKEL (reference sequence). V was trimmed by 1 base and J by 5 bases, leaving 3 bases between them. The length of the CDR3 is 11 residues. The CDR3 DNA follows: TGTGCCAGCAGCCAAGTAGACGAGCAGTACTTC. Translated, it gives CASSQVDEQYF.

The chain is built from TRBV6-4 and TRBJ2-5, with a tentative D call TRBD2 (6 bases). The ends were cut back, 3 bases at V and 4 bases at J, with 9 bases in the middle. The V gene's germline CDR1 is MRHNA and CDR2 SNTAGT. This CDR3 region has 13 residues. CDR3 sequence (DNA): TGTGCCAGCAGTGAACAAGCGGGAGAGACCCAGTACTTC. Translation gives CASSEQAGETQYF.

This clonotype has at least ten counts. The rearrangement joins TRBV20-1 to TRBJ2-5; D might be TRBD2 (6 bases). Germline V gene data show CDR1 as DFQATT and CDR2 as SNEGSKA (reference sequence). Trimming pared 3 bases from V and 3 bases from J, leaving 14 bases between. This CDR3 has 14 amino acids. This CDR3 reads CSASYPGVEETQYF. CDR3 sequence (DNA): TGCAGTGCTAGTTATCCGGGAGTCGAAGAGACCCAGTACTTC.

There are many counts of this clonotype. The chain employs TRBV20-1 and TRBJ2-2; 12 bases agree with TRBD2. In germline, CDR1 is DFQATT, CDR2 SNEGSKA (reference sequence). V gave up 3 bases and J gave up 3 bases; unmatched junction bases: 8. The CDR3 is made up of 17 amino acids. CDR3 protein: CSARGLAGPGHTGELFF. DNA for the CDR3: TGCAGTGCTAGGGGACTAGCGGGCCCAGGGCACACCGGGGAGCTGTTTTTT.

This clonotype was seen at least ten times. V is TRBV28 and J is TRBJ2-4; TRBD1 matches 8 bases. Germline values: CDR1 MDHEN, CDR2 SYDVKM. V lost 3 bases and J lost 2; bases outside the gene matches: 9. The CDR3 is 17 amino acids. This chain's CDR3 is CASSLIDRGGSKNIQYF. The DNA of the CDR3 is TGTGCCAGCAGTTTGATCGACAGGGGAGGATCCAAAAACATTCAGTACTTC.

This chain links TRBV28 with TRBJ1-1; no reliable D call. Germline CDR1 MDHEN, CDR2 SYDVKM. V shed 3 bases and J shed 11 bases, with 13 bases lying between them. The CDR3 contains 12 residues. Here the CDR3 DNA reads TGTGCCAGCAGTTTTGTGAGGGTGCAGGCTTTCTTT. Encoded protein: CASSFVRVQAFF. Full variable domain (remainder filled in from reference TRBV28 and TRBJ1-1): DVKVTQSSRYLVKRTGEKVFLECVQDMDHENMFWYRQDPGLGLRLIYFSYDVKMKEKGDIPEGYSVSREKKERFSLILESASTNQTSMYLCASSFVRVQAFFGQGTRLTVV.

The rearrangement joins TRBV30 to TRBJ1-6; no firm D call. The V gene's germline CDR1 is GTSNPN and CDR2 SVGIG (reference sequence). V lost 5 bases and J 8 bases, leaving 13 bases between the germline ends. The CDR3 length is 13 residues. This CDR3 is CAWQTYADSPLHF. CDR3 bases: TGTGCCTGGCAGACTTACGCAGATTCACCCCTCCACTTT.

This chain connects TRBV5-1 to TRBJ1-2, with TRBD1 identical over 7 bases. Germline CDR1 reads SGHRS; CDR2 reads YFSETQ. The CDR3 is made up of 14 amino acids. V was pared by 2 bases and J by 5 bases, with 6 bases of the junction left unmatched. CDR3 DNA: TGCGCCAGCAGCTTATTGCAGGGGGGGTATGGCTACACCTTC. Its protein is CASSLLQGGYGYTF.

This clonotype showed up just a few times. One junction end disagrees with the germline gene, perhaps due to a read error. The J gene is TRBJ2-5, the V gene TRBV20-1; D gene unclear. CDR1 DFQATT and CDR2 SNEGSKA come from the germline V gene (reference sequence). The CDR3 has 11 residues. CDR3 nucleotides: TGCAGTGCTCGAGAGTGGAAGACCCAGTACTTC. Residues: CSAREWKTQYF.

The count of this clonotype is one. This chain uses TRBV7-6 with TRBJ2-7; possible D gene TRBD2, 6 bases. This CDR3 has 15 amino acids. The ends were cut back, 6 bases at V and 4 bases at J, with 19 bases in the middle. The germline V gene has CDR1 SGHVS and CDR2 FNYEAQ. This CDR3 reads CASRNPGSGTYEQYF. The CDR3 DNA reads TGTGCCAGCAGAAACCCCGGGAGTGGGACTTACGAGCAGTACTTC.

The CDR3 sequence is CASTRTGEGNQPQHF. The CDR3 nucleotides read TGTGCCAGTACAAGGACGGGGGAGGGCAATCAGCCCCAGCATTTT. The chain employs TRBV19 and TRBJ1-5; a weak D match, TRBD1 (5 bases). The germline V gene has CDR1 LNHDA and CDR2 SQIVND (reference sequence). The CDR3 length is 15 residues. The ends were cut back, 7 bases at V and 2 bases at J, with 15 bases in the middle.

This clonotype was found many times. The chain joins TRBV5-1 to TRBJ2-5, with a tentative D call TRBD2 (6 bases). The CDR3 has 14 residues. V lost 0 bases and J 4 bases, leaving 10 bases between the germline ends. Germline CDR1 reads SGHRS; CDR2 reads YFSETQ. The chain's CDR3 is CASSLGLERETQYF. Here the CDR3 DNA reads TGCGCCAGCAGCTTGGGACTAGAGCGAGAGACCCAGTACTTC.

In its sample, this clonotype was seen many times. This chain joins TRBV20-1 and TRBJ1-1, with TRBD1 matching 8 bases. Trimming at V came to 3 bases and at J to 0 bases, leaving 9 bases not matched to a gene. This CDR3 contains 16 residues. From germline, CDR1 is DFQATT and CDR2 SNEGSKA (reference sequence). DNA of the CDR3: TGCAGTGCTAGCCCAGGGGGCCGGGGGGTGAACACTGAAGCTTTCTTT. It codes for CSASPGGRGVNTEAFF.

This clonotype was seen many times. This rearrangement joins TRBV20-1 to TRBJ1-1; no reliable D call. Per the germline V gene, CDR1 is DFQATT and CDR2 is SNEGSKA (reference sequence). Trimming left V 1 base short and J 2 bases short, with 11 bases between. The CDR3 covers 14 residues. The CDR3: CSARGDGSNTEAFF. DNA of the CDR3: TGCAGTGCTAGAGGCGACGGATCCAACACTGAAGCTTTCTTT.

This clonotype was picked up many times. V and J are TRBV5-5 and TRBJ2-2; D is perhaps TRBD1 (6 bases). Per germline, CDR1 SGHKS and CDR2 YYEKEE (reference sequence). This CDR3 has 16 amino acids. V was pared by 0 bases and J by 4 bases, with 13 bases between. The CDR3 bases are TGTGCCAGCAGCTTGGGAGGCCAGGGGTTCACCGGGGAGCTGTTTTTT. Amino acids: CASSLGGQGFTGELFF.

This clonotype has a count of ten or more. CDR3 in DNA: TGTGCCAGCAGCTTGGAACTAGGGTATGGCTACACCTTC. The encoded protein is CASSLELGYGYTF. The genes are TRBV5-6 and TRBJ1-2, with D unclear. Germline assignment: CDR1 SGHDT and CDR2 YYEEEE. Trimming took off 0 bases at V and 5 bases at J, with 8 bases between the two ends. This CDR3 is 13 amino acids long. Full variable domain (remainder filled in from reference TRBV5-6 and TRBJ1-2): DAGVTQSPTHLIKTRGQQVTLRCSPKSGHDTVSWYQQALGQGPQFIFQYYEEEERQRGNFPDRFSGHQFPNYSSELNVNALLLGDSALYLCASSLELGYGYTFGSGTRLTVV.

With regard to this clonotype: With a much larger clone just one base away, this may be a read error. The rearrangement joins TRBV11-1 to TRBJ1-1, with D perhaps matching TRBD1 (6 bases). Germline assignment: CDR1 SGHAT and CDR2 FQDESV (reference sequence). V lost 4 bases, J lost 1 base, and 16 bases lay in between. CDR3 length: 16 amino acids. CDR3 loop: CASSSPGWDTNTEAFF. The CDR3 DNA reads TGTGCCAGCAGCTCGCCGGGTTGGGACACGAACACTGAAGCTTTCTTT.

Turning to this clonotype: A much larger clone differs by one base, so this may be a read error. The chain couples TRBV6-1 to TRBJ2-2; D unclear. This CDR3 has 15 amino acids. Germline-derived CDR1 and CDR2 are MNHNS and SASEGT. The CDR3 protein is CAGSPSEVNTGELFF. CDR3 bases: TGTGCCGGCAGCCCTAGTGAGGTTAACACCGGGGAGCTGTTTTTT.

The rearrangement uses TRBV6-1 and TRBJ2-7; the D gene is possibly TRBD1 (6 bases). Germline V gene lookup returns CDR1 MNHNS and CDR2 SASEGT. Trimming pared 6 bases from V and 0 bases from J, leaving 15 bases between. The CDR3 has 15 residues. The CDR3 protein is CASRGQQGPSYEQYF. The DNA for the CDR3 is TGTGCCAGCAGAGGTCAACAGGGCCCCTCCTACGAGCAGTACTTC.

This clonotype was counted ten times or more. The chain employs TRBV12-3 or TRBV12-4 and TRBJ1-6; a weak D match, TRBD1 (5 bases). This CDR3 spans 16 amino acids. V was clipped by 1 base and J by 7 bases, with 14 bases between them. CDR3 sequence reads: CASSLGGWGYNSPLHF. Here the CDR3 DNA reads TGTGCCAGCAGTTTAGGCGGCTGGGGCTACAATTCACCCCTCCACTTT.